This T cell receptor beta chain appears in the sequencing data of a study of blood T cells in healthy people across ages (dated by TCRdb to the mid-2010s). Regarding the study in general: In model experiments, roughly one uniquely barcoded TCR beta cDNA molecule per two T cells was captured by template switching. The donors were split into four age groups: young (average around 15 years), middle-aged (around 37), aged (62) and long-lived (under 85). To track age-related changes in TCR beta repertoire diversity, the study relied on deep sequencing normalized with unique cDNA molecular identifiers. Donors of different ages were randomly distributed across sequencing lanes to avoid experimental bias. Using the same blood draw, the study looked at two additional independent replicas of 1 million unique cDNA reads for two donors, one aged 18 to 30 and the other aged 80 or older. Overall study results and their limits: Because profiling used bulk unsorted PBMCs, naive and antigen-experienced compartments could not be compared conclusively. Observed TCR beta diversity per million T cells fell roughly linearly with age, and a significant reduction was already apparent by age around 40. Estimates of total diversity from one million sequenced T cells were regarded as lower bounds and underestimates. The percentage of naive T cells measured by flow cytometry correlated strongly with observed TCR beta diversity. Because donor CMV infection status was unknown, age-related changes in expanded clonotypes were potentially confounded. Compared with the aged group, more naive CD4+ T cells, fewer expanded clones and increased TCR diversity were shown by the long-lived group, suggesting age selection.

The protocol used for the library was 5' RACE. Instrument on record: Illumina HiSeq 2500. A second PCR of 7 to 11 cycles was run with a J-beta primer mix and a sample-barcoded 5' primer. A unique molecular identifier was introduced onto each TCR beta cDNA molecule by a template-switch 5' adaptor carrying 12 random nucleotides. Each sample yielded at least 3 million CDR3-containing paired-end reads. First-strand cDNA synthesis was performed from all RNA using the Mint cDNA synthesis kit, with priming by a TRBC-specific oligonucleotide. Following uracil-DNA glycosylase treatment, a first 18-cycle PCR with universal primers M1SS and BC2_uni_R was performed on all cDNA. The paper's data handling went like this. For normalization, 1 million high-quality reads were randomly selected from each sample, with every read carrying a distinct molecular identifier. Instead of being binned into consensus sequences, reads with shared molecular identifiers were discarded. MiTCR, set to a Q25 quality threshold and the strictest error-elimination algorithm, was used for CDR3 identification, clonotype clustering and error correction. A nonparametric unseen species model using Euler transformation provided a lower-bound estimate of total TCR beta diversity. TCRdb ran its own pipeline on the public reads, namely fastp trimming at Q25 and MiXCR clone calling, and kept in-frame beta chains. A single entry per CDR3 protein holds the most common genes and DNA from its merged rows. It is TCRdb's table, rather than the study itself, that gives the V and J calls and clone size. Counted in this sample were about 1.5 million distinct CDR3 sequences; under 55% of them appeared once. Just over 4% of the sample is in the top ten clones.

The 39 donors, aged about 6 to 95 years, were systemically healthy Caucasian individuals from Russia. About 9.8 milliliters of peripheral blood were drawn from each donor into EDTA-treated Vacutainer tubes. Ficoll-Paque density-gradient centrifugation was used to isolate PBMCs, with at least 6 million per sample. Trizol reagent was used to extract total RNA from PBMCs, with at least 5.5 micrograms per sample. For every donor, flow cytometry on a PBMC aliquot measured the percentage of naive CD45RAhigh/CD27high T cells. Comment on this clonotype: What antigen it recognizes has not been identified. Nothing much larger sits one base from this clone, and base qualities are not available.

CDR1 DFQATT and CDR2 SNEGSKA were looked up in the germline V gene (reference sequence). The CDR3 holds 15 amino acids from the cysteine to the phenylalanine. This entry keeps only the CDR3 DNA: 45 bases, framed from base 1. At the junction V is shortened by 6 bases and J by 5 bases; bases outside the gene matches: 14. The sample was blood. This receptor was identified in a woman aged 18-29 years in good health. The V and J genes are TRBV20-1 and TRBJ2-3, and TRBD1 aligns with 7 junction nucleotides. The DNA sequence is TGCAGTGCCCCAGACAGGGTAGGGGTCCGAGATACGCAGTATTTT. This encodes CSAPDRVGVRDTQYF.